The 15 T cell receptor beta chains below come from one sample, sequenced in a study of shared clonotypes between healthy human individuals. Measured with immunoSEQ multiplex PCR; TCRdb has only the in-frame clones, and not every one. The sample has about 120,000 clones; 68% are singletons. Sequenced: memory CD8+ T cells sorted from blood. This sample's subset: CD45RO+ cells pooled with CCR7-negative TemRA cells. The origin of the receptors is a woman aged 25 to 39 in good health.

This clone was seen a few times. The CDR3 coding sequence is TGCGCCAGCAGCGCGGGACAGATGAAAGACTCTGGAAACACCATATATTTT. Its translation is CASSAGQMKDSGNTIYF. This chain uses TRBV5-1 with TRBJ1-3; 7 bases fit TRBD1. Losses at the gene ends were 4 bases for V and 0 bases for J; bases not matched to a gene: 10. The CDR3 totals 17 residues. In germline, CDR1 is SGHRS, CDR2 YFSETQ.

This clone occurred once. This chain joins TRBV28 and TRBJ2-5; 12 nucleotides agree with TRBD2. There are 16 residues in the CDR3. V lost 1 base to trimming and J lost 4 bases; unmatched junction nucleotides: 4. Germline CDR1 is MDHEN and CDR2 is SYDVKM. Here the CDR3 DNA reads TGTGCCAGCAGTTTATATGGGGGACTAGCGGGAGAGACCCAGTACTTC. It codes for CASSLYGGLAGETQYF.

The genes are TRBV5-1 and TRBJ2-3; TRBD1 is a possible D gene (6 bases). The CDR3 sequence is 15 residues long. Trimming left V 0 bases short and J 2 bases short, with 10 bases between. Germline V lookup: CDR1 SGHRS, CDR2 YFSETQ. The CDR3 sequence: CASSLDGQLTDTQYF. The CDR3 bases are TGCGCCAGCAGCTTGGATGGACAGCTCACAGATACGCAGTATTTT.

The CDR3 sequence: CASSLETSYGYTF. The CDR3 coding sequence is TGCGCCAGCAGCTTGGAGACAAGCTATGGCTACACCTTC. V and J are TRBV5-1 and TRBJ1-2; D not resolved. The ends were cut back, 0 bases at V and 4 bases at J, with 7 bases in the middle. The CDR3 has 13 amino acids. Germline CDR1 and CDR2: SGHRS and YFSETQ.

The V call is TRBV4-2, the J call TRBJ1-4; 7 bases map to TRBD1. CDR3 length: 17 amino acids. Germline V gives CDR1 LGHNA, CDR2 YNFKEQ. With V trimmed by 1 base and J by 3 bases, 8 bases remained unmatched. CDR3 sequence: CASSQGQGVRPNEKLFF. DNA of the CDR3: TGTGCCAGCAGCCAAGGACAGGGAGTTAGACCTAATGAAAAACTGTTTTTT.

The rearrangement joins TRBV5-1 to TRBJ1-2; 10 nucleotides agree with TRBD1. The CDR3 is 16 amino acids. V lost 3 bases, J lost 2 bases, and 7 bases stayed unmatched. In germline, CDR1 is SGHRS, CDR2 YFSETQ. CDR3: CASSSPGQGTNYGYTF. The CDR3 nucleotides are TGCGCCAGCAGCTCACCGGGACAGGGGACCAACTATGGCTACACCTTC.

This clone is large (0.1 to 1%) by share. The chain links TRBV28 to TRBJ2-6; tentative D call: TRBD1 (6 bases). With 5 bases removed from V and 0 bases from J, the gap between germline ends came to 14 bases. Per germline, CDR1 MDHEN and CDR2 SYDVKM. There are 17 residues in the CDR3. CDR3 nucleotides: TGTGCCAGCAGTCCACTGGGACACGACTCTGGGGCCAACGTCCTGACTTTC. Translated: CASSPLGHDSGANVLTF.

This chain uses TRBV21-1 with TRBJ2-1; the table's D gene call, TRBD2, was not cross checked with the DNA. TRBV21-1 is a pseudogene segment. CDR3 length: 15 residues. In DNA form, the CDR3 reads TGTGCCAGCAGCTCCAGAGAGGGTCCCAGCAATGAGCAGTTCTTC. Translating gives CASSSREGPSNEQFF.

The chain has TRBV7-8 and TRBJ2-5; D assignment may be TRBD1 or TRBD2 (5 bases each). V dropped 5 bases and J dropped 4 bases, with 17 bases sitting between them. Germline CDR1 SGHVS, CDR2 FQNEAQ. The CDR3 length is 15 residues. The CDR3 loop is CASSPREPGGETQYF. The CDR3 DNA sequence: TGTGCCAGCAGCCCCAGGGAGCCTGGGGGAGAGACCCAGTACTTC.

The J gene is TRBJ2-3, the V gene TRBV27; D remains ambiguous. V dropped 5 bases and J dropped 0 bases, with 12 bases sitting between them. This CDR3 has 15 residues. Germline lookup yields CDR1 MNHEY and CDR2 SMNVEV (reference sequence). The CDR3 loop reads CASSLIFGSTDTQYF. CDR3 nucleotide sequence: TGTGCCAGCAGTCTAATTTTCGGTAGCACAGATACGCAGTATTTT.

This clone was picked up many times. The gene calls are TRBV15 and TRBJ2-3; D remains ambiguous. This CDR3 is built from 15 residues. Trimming left V 0 bases short and J 2 bases short, with 9 bases between. Germline CDR1 reads LNHNV; CDR2 reads YYDKDF (reference sequence). CDR3 loop: CATSRDLTNTDTQYF. The CDR3 nucleotides read TGTGCCACCAGCAGAGATCTTACTAACACAGATACGCAGTATTTT.

This clone was counted only a few times. V gene TRBV6-5 combines with J gene TRBJ2-7; 9 nucleotides agree with TRBD1. The V and J ends lost 4 bases and 5 bases, in that order; junction bases with no gene match: 9. CDR3 length: 15 residues. Germline V gene lookup returns CDR1 MNHEY and CDR2 SVGAGI. DNA for the CDR3: TGTGCCAGCAGTTTCAGGACAGGGGAGGGGAACGAGCAGTACTTC. Protein sequence: CASSFRTGEGNEQYF.

J is TRBJ1-1 and V is TRBV19; D may be TRBD1 (5 bases). The CDR3 totals 13 residues. V lost 3 bases, J lost 4 bases, and 9 bases lay in between. Germline V CDR1 and CDR2: LNHDA, SQIVND (reference sequence). CDR3 sequence reads: CASSIPGGTEAFF. Here the CDR3 DNA reads TGTGCCAGTAGTATTCCTGGGGGCACTGAAGCTTTCTTT.

V usage is TRBV18 and J usage is TRBJ1-3; tentative D call: TRBD1 (5 bases). Germline V lookup: CDR1 KGHSH, CDR2 LQKENI. The CDR3 consists of 15 residues. V was clipped by 4 bases and J by 0 bases, with 10 bases between them. The CDR3 coding sequence is TGTGCCAGCTCACATGACAGACTCTCTGGAAACACCATATATTTT. Residues: CASSHDRLSGNTIYF.

This clone was seen once. CDR3 bases: TGTGCCAGCAGCTCCACAGACATCCCTGGGGCCAACGTCCTGACTTTC. Encoded protein: CASSSTDIPGANVLTF. V and J are TRBV28 and TRBJ2-6; D remains unclear. CDR1 is MDHEN, CDR2 SYDVKM, per germline. The CDR3 runs to 16 residues. V lost 6 bases and J lost 2, with 14 bases in between.